Below, 32 T cell receptor beta chains from the same sample are listed, as sequenced in a study of PD-L1 blockade in urothelial cancer. The protocol was immunoSEQ multiplex PCR, while the TCRdb copy is restricted to in-frame clones and leaves out a portion. Of about 50,000 clones in the sample, around 90% were seen once. Time point: peripheral blood 6 weeks after treatment start. The sequencing used PBMCs, collected around atezolizumab (anti-PD-L1) treatment. The receptors here all came from a man aged 55-75 years with urothelial cancer.

The chain is built from TRBV5-1 and TRBJ2-2; 7 positions agree with TRBD2. The CDR3 loop spans 18 amino acids. V was pared by 4 bases and J by 1 base, with 13 bases of the junction left unmatched. Germline assignment: CDR1 SGHRS and CDR2 YFSETQ. The CDR3 here is CASSRGILAELNTGELFF. The CDR3 coding sequence is TGCGCCAGCAGCCGAGGAATTCTAGCGGAGCTGAACACCGGGGAGCTGTTTTTT.

The chain is built from TRBV9 and TRBJ2-3, with D perhaps TRBD2 (5 bases). Trimming pared 4 bases from V and 1 base from J, leaving 13 bases between. CDR1 is SGDLS and CDR2 is YYNGEE in the germline V gene. The CDR3 contains 15 residues. The CDR3 loop is CASSPYEGRTDTQYF. In DNA form, the CDR3 reads TGTGCCAGCAGCCCCTACGAGGGTCGCACAGATACGCAGTATTTT.

The CDR3 DNA reads TGCGCCAGCAGCCAAGAAGGCACTAGCGGGAGTTACGAGCAGTACTTC. Protein sequence: CASSQEGTSGSYEQYF. V usage is TRBV4-3 and J usage is TRBJ2-7; 11 bases align to TRBD2. The CDR3 sequence is 16 residues long. The germline V gene encodes CDR1 LGHNA and CDR2 YSLEER. V lost 0 bases, J lost 4 bases, and 5 bases stayed unmatched.

The chain has TRBV21-1 and TRBJ1-2. TRBV21-1 is a documented pseudogene. CDR3 length equals 17 residues. Here the CDR3 DNA reads TGTGCCAGCAGCATCCCATCGCTTCCTGCGTCATTCTATGGCTACACCTTC. It encodes CASSIPSLPASFYGYTF.

The table lists this clone with a count of one. V is TRBV6-5 and J is TRBJ1-2; D not certain. The CDR3 spans 13 residues. V was cut by 6 bases and J by 2 bases, with 10 bases left in between. CDR1 and CDR2 from the germline V gene are MNHEY and SVGAGI. The CDR3 here is CASSPDGNYGYTF. CDR3 DNA sequence: TGTGCCAGCAGCCCCGACGGGAACTATGGCTACACCTTC.

This chain's CDR3 is CASSILSAGRSLAKNIQYF. CDR3 in DNA: TGTGCCAGTAGTATCTTATCGGCAGGTCGCTCCCTAGCCAAAAACATTCAGTACTTC. J is TRBJ2-4 and V is TRBV19; no firm D call. V gave up 3 bases and J gave up 0 bases, with 21 bases separating them. Germline-derived CDR1 and CDR2 are LNHDA and SQIVND (reference sequence). The CDR3 spans 19 residues.

The chain couples TRBV28 to TRBJ2-3, with 12 bases identical to TRBD2. The V and J ends lost 3 bases and 0 bases, in that order; junction bases with no gene match: 16. From germline, CDR1 is MDHEN and CDR2 SYDVKM. The length of the CDR3 is 21 residues. The CDR3 DNA reads TGTGCCAGCAGTTTTTTCAACTCCGGGACTAGCGGGCAAGGGAGCACAGATACGCAGTATTTT. Translation gives CASSFFNSGTSGQGSTDTQYF.

This clone was observed a single time. The chain combines TRBV7-2 with TRBJ2-7, with 10 bases lining up with TRBD2. Germline loops: CDR1 SGHTA, CDR2 FQGNSA. The CDR3 sequence is 17 residues long. V lost 3 bases, J lost 2 bases, and 10 bases stayed unmatched. For the CDR3, the DNA is TGTGCCAGCAGCTTTCCCCCTAGCGGGAGTATAACCTACGAGCAGTACTTC. Its protein product is CASSFPPSGSITYEQYF.

The CDR3 DNA reads as TGTGCCAGCAGTCAGGGTAACTATGGCTACACCTTC. It is translated as CASSQGNYGYTF. The chain links TRBV5-8 to TRBJ1-2; D possibly corresponds to TRBD1 (5 bases). V was trimmed by 5 bases and J by 1 base, leaving 6 bases between them. The CDR3 consists of 12 residues. Germline values: CDR1 SGHTS, CDR2 YDEGEE.

The gene calls are TRBV27 and TRBJ2-5; D perhaps matches TRBD2 (5 bases). The CDR3 runs to 15 residues. Germline values: CDR1 MNHEY, CDR2 SMNVEV (reference sequence). V lost 6 bases and J lost 2, with 16 bases in between. CDR3 DNA sequence: TGTGCCAGCAGCCCATTTTTACGGGGTCAAGAGACCCAGTACTTC. As protein: CASSPFLRGQETQYF.

The V and J genes are TRBV11-2 and TRBJ1-4; D gene ambiguous. The CDR3 has 14 amino acids. With 5 bases removed from V and 4 bases from J, the gap between germline ends came to 11 bases. The germline gives CDR1 SGHAT, CDR2 FQNNGV. For the CDR3, the DNA is TGTGCCAGCAGCCCCTTCTCCAGTAATGAAAAACTGTTTTTT. It translates to CASSPFSSNEKLFF.

The V call is TRBV28, the J call TRBJ1-2; TRBD1 agrees at 10 bases. Trimming at V came to 4 bases and at J to 2 bases, leaving 13 bases not matched to a gene. Germline-derived CDR1 and CDR2 are MDHEN and SYDVKM. This CDR3 has 18 amino acids. The CDR3 bases are TGTGCCAGCAGTTCTATAGGAATGACAGGGGGCAGGAACTATGGCTACACCTTC. Translation: CASSSIGMTGGRNYGYTF.

The chain uses TRBV19 and TRBJ1-2; 7 positions agree with TRBD1. After removal of 9 bases from V and 0 bases from J, the junction contained 7 bases not matched to a gene. The CDR3 runs to 14 residues. Per germline, CDR1 LNHDA and CDR2 SQIVND (reference sequence). CDR3 sequence (DNA): TGTGCCAGCCAAAGGACAGGTCCTAACTATGGCTACACCTTC. It translates to CASQRTGPNYGYTF.

V gene TRBV7-9 combines with J gene TRBJ1-5; 11 bases match TRBD1. The CDR3 is 16 amino acids. V shed 3 bases and J 7 bases; nucleotides not matched to a gene: 8. Germline loops: CDR1 SEHNR, CDR2 FQNEAQ (reference sequence). In DNA form, the CDR3 reads TGTGCCAGCAGCTTTTCCGGGACAGGGGGATTCCAGCCCCAGCATTTT. Amino acid sequence: CASSFSGTGGFQPQHF.

The gene calls are TRBV11-3 and TRBJ2-2; 8 positions match TRBD2. The germline V gene has CDR1 SGHNT and CDR2 YENEEA. Trimming at V came to 4 bases and at J to 5 bases, leaving 15 bases not matched to a gene. The CDR3 has 18 residues. As DNA, the CDR3 is TGTGCCAGCAGCTCCGGGACTAGTAAATGGCGCGGGACCGGGGAGCTGTTTTTT. It yields the protein CASSSGTSKWRGTGELFF.

This chain joins TRBV19 and TRBJ2-2; 9 nucleotides align to TRBD1. Germline CDR1 LNHDA, CDR2 SQIVND (reference sequence). The CDR3 contains 16 residues. With 6 bases clipped from V and 2 bases from J, the junction kept 7 bases outside the gene matches. The CDR3 DNA reads TGTGCCAGTAGGACGGGACAGGGACTTAACACCGGGGAGCTGTTTTTT. It specifies CASRTGQGLNTGELFF.

The chain is built from TRBV27 and TRBJ2-1; the D gene is possibly TRBD2 (5 bases). This CDR3 comprises 15 residues. With 1 base removed from V and 5 bases from J, the gap between germline ends came to 12 bases. Looked up from germline, CDR1 is MNHEY and CDR2 is SMNVEV (reference sequence). The CDR3 sequence: CASSLLGRVNNEQFF. For the CDR3, the DNA is TGTGCCAGCAGTTTATTAGGGCGGGTTAACAATGAGCAGTTCTTC.

This chain links TRBV10-1 with TRBJ2-5; the D gene is possibly TRBD2 (6 bases). V lost 0 bases to trimming and J lost 4 bases, with 9 bases between them. The CDR3 spans 14 residues. CDR1 is WNHNN, CDR2 SYGVQD, per germline (reference sequence). Here the CDR3 DNA reads TGCGCCAGCAGTGAGTCATTGGGGGGAGAGACCCAGTACTTC. It specifies CASSESLGGETQYF.

The CDR3 protein is CASSRHQETQYF. The CDR3 DNA reads as TGTGCCAGCAGCAGGCACCAAGAGACCCAGTACTTC. The chain couples TRBV6-1 to TRBJ2-5, with no clear D. CDR3 length: 12 residues. Germline CDR1 reads MNHNS; CDR2 reads SASEGT. Trimming removed 6 bases from V and 0 bases from J, with 5 bases in between.

As to this clone: The junction departs from germline at one end; a sequencing error may be responsible. The chain recombines TRBV4-3 with TRBJ1-5, with a weak D call TRBD1 (5 bases). The CDR3 contains 15 residues. Germline assignment: CDR1 LGHNA and CDR2 YSLEER. The CDR3 DNA sequence: TGCGCCAGCAGCGAAGACTACACCGGGGGGTGGCCCCAGCATTTT. Amino acid sequence: CASSEDYTGGWPQHF.

The chain couples TRBV5-1 to TRBJ1-4; the match to TRBD1 covers 9 bases. Trimming removed 4 bases from V and 7 bases from J; junction bases left unmatched: 5. The CDR3 totals 14 residues. Germline loops: CDR1 SGHRS, CDR2 YFSETQ. The CDR3 DNA reads as TGCGCCAGCAGCAATGGACAGGGGAGTGAAAAACTGTTTTTT. This sequence encodes CASSNGQGSEKLFF.

V is TRBV27 and J is TRBJ2-1; 7 nucleotides match TRBD2. Germline CDR1 is MNHEY and CDR2 is SMNVEV (reference sequence). Germline trimming cut 6 bases from V and 0 bases from J; bases unmatched to any gene: 8. This CDR3 contains 16 residues. The CDR3 bases are TGTGCCAGCAGCCGCACTAGCGCGACCTCCTACAATGAGCAGTTCTTC. Amino acid sequence: CASSRTSATSYNEQFF.

The chain carries TRBV4-1 and TRBJ2-2, with TRBD2 matching 9 bases. Germline V gene data show CDR1 as MGHRA and CDR2 as YSYEKL. This CDR3 region has 18 residues. The V segment lost 0 bases and the J segment 2 bases; nucleotides outside the gene matches: 7. The chain's CDR3 is CASSQDRSAGGNTGELFF. CDR3 nucleotides: TGCGCCAGCAGCCAAGATCGCTCAGCGGGAGGAAACACCGGGGAGCTGTTTTTT.

The V gene is TRBV18, the J gene TRBJ2-6; TRBD1 agrees at 9 bases. After removal of 3 bases from V and 0 bases from J, the junction contained 6 bases not matched to a gene. Germline V gives CDR1 KGHSH, CDR2 LQKENI. CDR3 length: 18 residues. The CDR3 nucleotides read TGTGCCAGCTCACCCCGACAGGGGGTGATCTCTGGGGCCAACGTCCTGACTTTC. Encoded protein: CASSPRQGVISGANVLTF.

CDR3 amino acids: CASSETGLGIYEQYF. The CDR3 DNA sequence: TGCGCCAGCAGTGAGACTGGACTAGGAATCTACGAGCAGTACTTC. The chain employs TRBV10-1 and TRBJ2-7, with 7 bases identical to TRBD2. CDR3 size: 15 residues. V was pared by 2 bases and J by 3 bases, with 7 bases of the junction left unmatched. Germline values: CDR1 WNHNN, CDR2 SYGVQD (reference sequence).

J is TRBJ2-5 and V is TRBV9; 7 nucleotides agree with TRBD2. Germline-derived CDR1 and CDR2 are SGDLS and YYNGEE. This CDR3 has 16 residues. V lost 2 bases to trimming and J lost 2 bases; unmatched junction nucleotides: 9. The CDR3 DNA reads TGTGCCAGCAGCGTGGGTATAGCGGGCGCTCAAGAGACCCAGTACTTC. The encoded protein is CASSVGIAGAQETQYF. Together with reference TRBV9 and TRBJ2-5, the CDR3 gives the full variable domain: DSGVTQTPKHLITATGQRVTLRCSPRSGDLSVYWYQQSLDQGLQFLIQYYNGEERAKGNILERFSAQQFPDLHSELNLSSLELGDSALYFCASSVGIAGAQETQYFGPGTRLLVL.

The chain carries TRBV19 and TRBJ2-7; 8 bases map to TRBD1. The CDR3 contains 15 residues. V dropped 3 bases and J dropped 6; count of bases not matched to a gene: 10. Germline CDR1 and CDR2: LNHDA and SQIVND (reference sequence). This CDR3 reads CASSIRQGAFAEQYF. CDR3 DNA sequence: TGTGCCAGTAGTATCCGGCAGGGGGCTTTCGCCGAGCAGTACTTC.

The rearrangement joins TRBV4-3 to TRBJ2-7, with D perhaps matching TRBD2 (5 bases). The CDR3 loop spans 15 amino acids. The V end was cut by 2 bases, the J end by 0 bases, with 11 bases between. The V gene's germline CDR1 is LGHNA and CDR2 YSLEER. CDR3 in amino acids: CASSQLTGSSYEQYF. In DNA form, the CDR3 reads TGCGCCAGCAGCCAACTGACGGGGTCCTCCTACGAGCAGTACTTC.

The gene calls are TRBV2 and TRBJ1-2; possibly TRBD1 for D (6 bases). The germline V and J ends were trimmed by 6 bases and 3 bases, with 8 bases remaining between them. The length of the CDR3 is 12 residues. Germline lookup yields CDR1 SNHLY and CDR2 FYNNEI. CDR3 sequence: CASSPGDYGYTF. CDR3 nucleotide sequence: TGTGCCAGCAGCCCAGGGGACTATGGCTACACCTTC.

This clone was recorded only once. The chain couples TRBV5-1 to TRBJ1-5; no firm D call. V was clipped by 2 bases and J by 3 bases, with 18 bases between them. CDR3 length equals 17 residues. The germline CDR1 and CDR2 sequences are SGHRS and YFSETQ. This CDR3 reads CASSFVPTGYSNQPQHF. The CDR3 nucleotides read TGCGCCAGCAGCTTTGTTCCGACGGGGTACTCCAATCAGCCCCAGCATTTT.

V gene TRBV9 combines with J gene TRBJ2-1; 10 nucleotides agree with TRBD2. The V and J ends lost 0 bases and 6 bases, in that order; junction bases with no gene match: 3. The germline gives CDR1 SGDLS, CDR2 YYNGEE. The CDR3 extends over 15 amino acids. The CDR3 loop is CASSVVASGSNEQFF. The CDR3 nucleotides are TGTGCCAGCAGCGTAGTGGCTAGCGGGAGCAATGAGCAGTTCTTC.

The table lists this clone with a few counts. The chain is built from TRBV10-3 and TRBJ2-7; tentatively, D is TRBD2 (5 bases). Trimming pared 4 bases from V and 4 bases from J, leaving 8 bases between. The CDR3 loop spans 12 amino acids. The germline V gene has CDR1 ENHRY and CDR2 SYGVKD. CDR3 sequence: CAISVAGYEQYF. The DNA for the CDR3 is TGTGCCATCAGTGTGGCGGGTTACGAGCAGTACTTC.